The text below deals with one T cell receptor (beta chain). The specificity of this receptor is unknown. No much larger clone exists at a distance of one base, and base qualities are not known. This sample is part of a study of T cells in Graves' hyperthyroidism and ophthalmopathy (dated by TCRdb to about 2019). In terms of the full investigation: Peripheral blood was collected at initial diagnosis, before any treatment. To identify distinguishing TCR V-J signatures, a discovery cohort of around 100 patients was used, comprising 43 with Graves' ophthalmopathy and some 57 with stable Graves' hyperthyroidism. An independent validation cohort of under 20 hyperthyroidism patients and 15 or so patients who later progressed to ophthalmopathy tested prospective prediction of ophthalmopathy. The roughly 91 discovery patients were randomly divided into training and test sets at a 7:3 ratio. The study also compared thyroid tissue and blood T-cell repertoires from more than five Graves' hyperthyroidism patients. Once sampling was done, hyperthyroidism patients were given methimazole at a starting dose of 30 mg daily, whereas ophthalmopathy patients were given high-dose intravenous methylprednisolone. According to the paper, TCR Vbeta CDR3 sequencing was carried out on some 140 peripheral blood samples, which came from approximately 41 ophthalmopathy, around 75 hyperthyroidism and roughly 17 progressor patients.

Study-wide findings and limitations: A 13 V-J signature model separated ophthalmopathy from stable hyperthyroidism, with 87.88% sensitivity and approximately 81% specificity in cross-validation and 80%/75% in testing. Most expanded thyroid clonotypes (frequency above 0.001) were also detected in blood, a finding suggesting that blood repertoires may reflect thyroid immune responses. Sample size was not statistically predetermined, and investigators were not blinded to group allocation. In validation, progression to ophthalmopathy was predicted by the model with roughly 69% sensitivity and 72% to 85% specificity, a median of about 6.4 months before onset.

Amplification of TCR beta CDR3 regions was carried out from RNA transcripts. The TCR CDR3 was subjected to a first round of RT-PCR using the HTBI primer set and the Qiagen OneStep RT-PCR kit. Libraries were constructed in a second round of multiplex PCR, after which size selection and purification were carried out. Paired-end sequencing of the libraries was performed with 100 bp reads on an Illumina HiSeq2000. As for the original processing: SOAPnuke was used to process the raw data, with reads discarded if the reads contained adapters or uncalled bases, had a mean Phred below 15, or lacked an exact constant-primer or identifier match. High-quality paired reads were merged with COPE v1.2.5, and unique nucleotide sequences were defined as clonotypes. MiTCR v1.1 was used to align clonotypes to the IMGT TRBV, TRBD and TRBJ reference segments. The analysis was restricted to V-J combinations with a frequency above 0.0001, which together covered 99.2% of the repertoires. The TCS score was defined as the ratio of F50 (clonal expansion) to E x V (chaos), calculated using BLOSUM62-based TCRdist between CDR3 peptides within each V-J. Welch's t-statistics and random forest reduced some 510 V-J features to roughly 13, which were used in a naive Bayes classifier (R e1071). TCRdb reworked the public reads: Q25 trimming with fastp, MiXCR clone assembly, productive beta chains retained. Each entry merges the rows of one CDR3 protein and shows their most common DNA and genes. TCRdb, not the authors, supplied the V and J calls. Counted in this sample were hundreds of thousands of distinct CDR3 sequences; about 19% of them appeared once. Over 15% of the sample is in the top ten clones.

Trimming takes 3 bases from V and 5 bases from J, and the germline ends sit 19 bases apart. Counted from cysteine to phenylalanine, this CDR3 has 16 amino acids. The sequence is cut down to CDR3 DNA, 48 bases in frame from base 1. CDR1 and CDR2 are drawn from the germline V gene (reference sequence): MNHEY, SMNVEV. Hyperthyroidism patients were newly diagnosed, had a disease duration of under 2 months, and were aged 18 to 65 years. Exclusion was applied to patients with uncontrolled infections, other autoimmune diseases, pregnancy or lactation. Diagnoses were based on clinical symptoms, serum thyroxine and TRAb, thyroid ultrasound and orbital computed tomography. Blood from progressor patients was drawn when they were first diagnosed with hyperthyroidism, before any ophthalmopathy symptoms appeared. PBMCs were isolated from about 9 ml of fresh peripheral blood by Ficoll-Paque density gradient centrifugation. Progressor patients were defined as those initially diagnosed with Graves' hyperthyroidism in whom ophthalmopathy developed during follow-up. Total RNA was extracted using Trizol reagent, and RNA quality was assessed on an Agilent 2100 Bioanalyzer.

The sequence came from a woman in her forties or fifties with Graves' hyperthyroidism that later progressed to Graves' ophthalmopathy. The chain employs TRBV27 and TRBJ2-5, with the D gene call left open. The specimen was blood. The CDR3 protein sequence reads: CASSLGLPRSGETQYF. The nucleotide sequence is TGTGCCAGCAGTTTGGGTCTACCTAGGAGTGGTGAGACCCAGTACTTC.